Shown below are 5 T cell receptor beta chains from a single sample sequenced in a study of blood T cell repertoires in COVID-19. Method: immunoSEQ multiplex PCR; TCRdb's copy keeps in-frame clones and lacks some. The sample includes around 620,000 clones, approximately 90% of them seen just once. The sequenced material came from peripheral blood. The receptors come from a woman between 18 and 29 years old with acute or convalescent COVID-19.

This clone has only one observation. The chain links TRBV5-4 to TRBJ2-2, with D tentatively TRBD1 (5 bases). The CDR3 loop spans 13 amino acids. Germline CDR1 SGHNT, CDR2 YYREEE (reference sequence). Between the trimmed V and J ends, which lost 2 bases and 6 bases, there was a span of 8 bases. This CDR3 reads CASSFLGAGELFF. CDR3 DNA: TGTGCCAGCAGCTTTCTAGGGGCCGGGGAGCTGTTTTTT.

The CDR3 DNA sequence: TGCGCCAGCAGCCCCTCGGGACAGGGATCCTACGAGCAGTACTTC. Its protein is CASSPSGQGSYEQYF. The chain combines TRBV4-3 with TRBJ2-7; 9 bases map to TRBD1. V shed 4 bases and J 1 base; nucleotides not matched to a gene: 5. Germline CDR1 reads LGHNA; CDR2 reads YSLEER. The CDR3 sequence is 15 residues long.

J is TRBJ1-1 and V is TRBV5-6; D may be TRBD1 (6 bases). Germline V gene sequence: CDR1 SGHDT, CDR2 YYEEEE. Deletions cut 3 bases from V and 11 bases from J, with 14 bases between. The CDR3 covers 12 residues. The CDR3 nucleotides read TGTGCCAGCAGCTGGGCGGGGGCTCAGGCTTTCTTT. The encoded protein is CASSWAGAQAFF.

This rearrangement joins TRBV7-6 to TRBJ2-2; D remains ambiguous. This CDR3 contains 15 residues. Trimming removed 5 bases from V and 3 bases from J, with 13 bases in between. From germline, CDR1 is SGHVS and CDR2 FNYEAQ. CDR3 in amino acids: CASSPPQSYTGELFF. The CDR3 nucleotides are TGTGCCAGCAGCCCCCCACAGAGCTACACCGGGGAGCTGTTTTTT.

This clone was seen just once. CDR3 DNA sequence: TGCAGCGTGGGGGGGCCGGTGGAGACCCAGTACTTC. This translates into CSVGGPVETQYF. This rearrangement joins TRBV29-1 to TRBJ2-5; the D gene is possibly TRBD2 (7 bases). The CDR3 runs 12 residues. V lost 6 bases to trimming and J lost 5 bases, with 13 bases between them. In germline, CDR1 is SQVTM, CDR2 ANQGSEA.